A single sample is the source of the 19 T cell receptor beta chains below, sequenced in a study of blood T cell repertoires in COVID-19. Assay: immunoSEQ multiplex PCR; the TCRdb copy retains only in-frame clones and omits some. The sample records 140,000 to 150,000 clones, 85% to 90% being singletons. Sample: PBMCs or T cells enriched from blood (not recorded which). The receptors come from a woman aged 25 to 39 with acute COVID-19.

This chain uses TRBV7-9 with TRBJ2-3; D remains ambiguous. The length of the CDR3 is 15 residues. V lost 4 bases and J lost 0, with 11 bases in between. The V gene's germline CDR1 is SEHNR and CDR2 FQNEAQ (reference sequence). Here the CDR3 DNA reads TGTGCCAGCAGCTCAAGGCTCGGGAGCACAGATACGCAGTATTTT. Translating gives CASSSRLGSTDTQYF. The full variable domain, rest sourced from reference TRBV7-9 and TRBJ2-3, is DTGVSQNPRHKITKRGQNVTFRCDPISEHNRLYWYRQTLGQGPEFLTYFQNEAQLEKSRLLSDRFSAERPKGSFSTLEIQRTEQGDSAMYLCASSSRLGSTDTQYFGPGTRLTVL.

The genes are TRBV10-3 and TRBJ1-1; possible D gene TRBD1, 6 bases. The length of the CDR3 is 13 residues. The V end was cut by 6 bases, the J end by 1 base, with 9 bases between. Per germline, CDR1 ENHRY and CDR2 SYGVKD. The CDR3 region is CAIRVQGNTEAFF. CDR3 nucleotide sequence: TGTGCCATCAGGGTACAGGGGAACACTGAAGCTTTCTTT.

J is TRBJ2-3 and V is TRBV4-3, with 9 bases aligning to TRBD2. Germline V gives CDR1 LGHNA, CDR2 YSLEER. This CDR3 region has 16 residues. Germline trimming cut 2 bases from V and 1 base from J; bases unmatched to any gene: 4. For the CDR3, the DNA is TGCGCCAGCAGCCAAATAGCGGGAGTGGGCACAGATACGCAGTATTTT. This translates into CASSQIAGVGTDTQYF.

The V gene is TRBV15, the J gene TRBJ2-6, with unresolved D. Germline V CDR1 and CDR2: LNHNV, YYDKDF (reference sequence). V was shortened by 0 bases and J by 4 bases, with 7 bases between the two germline ends. CDR3 length: 15 residues. The DNA for the CDR3 is TGTGCCACCAGCAGAGAACAGTCCGGGGCCAACGTCCTGACTTTC. Amino acids: CATSREQSGANVLTF.

The J gene is TRBJ2-1, the V gene TRBV18, with a possible D match to TRBD2 (6 bases). Trimming cost V 3 bases and J 0 bases, with 12 bases left between them. This CDR3 has 16 residues. Per the germline V gene, CDR1 is KGHSH and CDR2 is LQKENI. The CDR3 loop is CASSPFSGSSYNEQFF. In nucleotides, the CDR3 is TGTGCCAGCTCACCTTTTTCCGGGAGCTCCTACAATGAGCAGTTCTTC.

V gene TRBV9 combines with J gene TRBJ2-3, with TRBD2 matching over 9 bases. The CDR3 extends over 15 amino acids. The germline V gene encodes CDR1 SGDLS and CDR2 YYNGEE. Trimming cost V 1 base and J 3 bases; bases outside gene matches: 3. Written as DNA, the CDR3 is TGTGCCAGCAGCGTACTGGCGGGAGGGACAGATACGCAGTATTTT. Its translation is CASSVLAGGTDTQYF.

The chain combines TRBV10-3 with TRBJ1-2, with 8 bases that match TRBD1. Germline V gene lookup returns CDR1 ENHRY and CDR2 SYGVKD. V lost 6 bases to trimming and J lost 6 bases; unmatched junction nucleotides: 3. CDR3 length equals 12 residues. The CDR3 loop reads CAIRQGADGYTF. The CDR3 bases are TGTGCCATCAGGCAGGGGGCCGATGGCTACACCTTC.

The rearrangement joins TRBV21-1 to TRBJ1-5; TRBD1 is taken as the D call from the table, unchecked against the DNA. TRBV21-1 is described as a pseudogene. This CDR3 region has 16 residues. For the CDR3, the DNA is TGTGCCAGCAGCAACGGCCCAGGGGAAAGCAATCAGCCCCAGCATTTT. Translated, it gives CASSNGPGESNQPQHF.

The rearrangement joins TRBV18 to TRBJ2-7; D possibly corresponds to TRBD1 (5 bases). The V gene lost 0 bases and the J gene lost 1 base, with 13 bases spanning the gap. The germline V gene encodes CDR1 KGHSH and CDR2 LQKENI. The CDR3 is 16 amino acids. The CDR3 DNA reads as TGTGCCAGCTCACCACCGAGACAGTCGATATCCTACGAGCAGTACTTC. Its protein is CASSPPRQSISYEQYF. The full variable domain, its missing parts supplied by reference TRBV18 and TRBJ2-7, is NAGVMQNPRHLVRRRGQEARLRCSPMKGHSHVYWYRQLPEEGLKFMVYLQKENIIDESGMPKERFSAEFPKEGPSILRIQQVVRGDSAAYFCASSPPRQSISYEQYFGPGTRLTVT.

The chain recombines TRBV28 with TRBJ2-2; TRBD2 matches at 11 bases. Unmatched junction bases numbered 10, after V lost 2 bases and J lost 2 bases. The CDR3 extends over 19 amino acids. CDR1 and CDR2 from the germline V gene are MDHEN and SYDVKM. CDR3 protein: CASSLPTTSGRRNTGELFF. CDR3 coding DNA: TGTGCCAGCAGTTTACCTACTACTAGCGGGAGACGCAACACCGGGGAGCTGTTTTTT.

This chain joins TRBV2 and TRBJ2-7; 9 bases match TRBD2. J was trimmed by 3 bases and V by 8 bases; bases with no gene match: 8. In germline, CDR1 is SNHLY, CDR2 FYNNEI. The CDR3 has 14 residues. The chain's CDR3 is CASSDSGSHYEQYF. CDR3 bases: TGTGCCAGCTCCGATAGCGGGAGCCACTACGAGCAGTACTTC.

This clone was seen a few times. The chain is built from TRBV4-2 and TRBJ1-4; weak D call: TRBD1 (5 bases). Trimming shortened V by 1 base and J by 4 bases, and 13 bases separated the two germline ends. Germline loops: CDR1 LGHNA, CDR2 YNFKEQ. The CDR3 is made up of 16 amino acids. The CDR3 bases are TGTGCCAGCAGCCAAGGAGGACACTTAAGTAATGAAAAACTGTTTTTT. This codes for CASSQGGHLSNEKLFF.

The chain joins TRBV5-1 to TRBJ1-4, with TRBD1 matching 9 bases. This CDR3 spans 14 amino acids. Germline V gives CDR1 SGHRS, CDR2 YFSETQ. After removal of 4 bases from V and 5 bases from J, the junction contained 3 bases not matched to a gene. CDR3 nucleotides: TGCGCCAGCAGCGGGACAGGGATAAATGAAAAACTGTTTTTT. Translated: CASSGTGINEKLFF. The complete variable domain, with remaining parts taken from reference TRBV5-1 and TRBJ1-4, reads KAGVTQTPRYLIKTRGQQVTLSCSPISGHRSVSWYQQTPGQGLQFLFEYFSETQRNKGNFPGRFSGRQFSNSRSEMNVSTLELGDSALYLCASSGTGINEKLFFGSGTQLSVL.

The chain has TRBV28 and TRBJ1-2; maybe TRBD1 (6 bases). Trimming took off 9 bases at V and 4 bases at J, with 12 bases between the two ends. Germline V gives CDR1 MDHEN, CDR2 SYDVKM. The CDR3 runs 12 residues. The CDR3 DNA sequence: TGTGCCAGTTCACAGGGCGGCTATGGCTACACCTTC. Translated, it gives CASSQGGYGYTF.

The chain recombines TRBV6-5 with TRBJ2-2; weak D call: TRBD2 (6 bases). In germline, CDR1 is MNHEY, CDR2 SVGAGI. The CDR3 runs to 14 residues. V lost 2 bases and J lost 5, with 9 bases in between. CDR3 nucleotide sequence: TGTGCCAGCAGTTACCGGGACTTAACCGGGGAGCTGTTTTTT. Residues: CASSYRDLTGELFF.

The genes are TRBV7-8 and TRBJ1-1, with a possible D match to TRBD1 (5 bases). Germline V gene data show CDR1 as SGHVS and CDR2 as FQNEAQ. There are 17 residues in the CDR3. V lost 6 bases and J 1 base, leaving 21 bases between the germline ends. The DNA of the CDR3 is TGTGCCAGCAGGTTCCCCGAAGGGGAGGAGGGGAACACTGAAGCTTTCTTT. It codes for CASRFPEGEEGNTEAFF.

The gene calls are TRBV5-1 and TRBJ2-1; D unresolved. This CDR3 contains 15 residues. The ends were cut back, 0 bases at V and 1 base at J, with 8 bases in the middle. Germline V gives CDR1 SGHRS, CDR2 YFSETQ. The CDR3 nucleotides read TGCGCCAGCAGCTTGGCCGCAGGTTCCTACAATGAGCAGTTCTTC. Translating it yields CASSLAAGSYNEQFF.

The genes are TRBV2 and TRBJ1-6; 9 bases are shared with TRBD1. The CDR3 spans 12 residues. Per germline, CDR1 SNHLY and CDR2 FYNNEI. V gave up 8 bases and J gave up 7 bases; unmatched junction bases: 0. The CDR3 DNA follows: TGTGCCAGCGGGACAGGGAATTCACCCCTCCACTTT. Residues: CASGTGNSPLHF.

The CDR3 reads CASSLWGGTEAFF. Written as DNA, the CDR3 is TGTGCCAGCAGTTTATGGGGGGGGACTGAAGCTTTCTTT. The chain joins TRBV12-3 or TRBV12-4 to TRBJ1-1; a possible D gene is TRBD1 (5 bases). V lost 2 bases and J 5 bases, leaving 9 bases between the germline ends. The CDR3 is 13 residues long.